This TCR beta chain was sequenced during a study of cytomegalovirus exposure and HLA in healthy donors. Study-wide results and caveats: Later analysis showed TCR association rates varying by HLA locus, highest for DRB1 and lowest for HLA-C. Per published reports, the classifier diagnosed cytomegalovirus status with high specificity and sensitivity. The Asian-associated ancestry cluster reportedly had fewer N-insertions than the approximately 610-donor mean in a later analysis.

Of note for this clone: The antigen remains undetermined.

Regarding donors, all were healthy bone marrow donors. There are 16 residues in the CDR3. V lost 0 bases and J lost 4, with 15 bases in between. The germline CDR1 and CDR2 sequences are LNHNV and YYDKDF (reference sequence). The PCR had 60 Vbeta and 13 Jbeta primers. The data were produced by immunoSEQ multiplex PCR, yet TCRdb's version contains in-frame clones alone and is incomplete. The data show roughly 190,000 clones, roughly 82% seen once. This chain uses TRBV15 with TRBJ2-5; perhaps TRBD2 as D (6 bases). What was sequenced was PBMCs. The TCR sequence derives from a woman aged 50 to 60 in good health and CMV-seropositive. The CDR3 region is CATSRDELAKVETQYF. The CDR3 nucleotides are TGTGCCACCAGCAGAGATGAACTAGCTAAAGTAGAGACCCAGTACTTC.